This TCR beta chain was sequenced for a study of shared clonotypes between healthy human individuals. To note about this clone: The antigen is not known.

Only in-frame clones appear in the TCRdb table, and some are missing; sequencing was by immunoSEQ multiplex PCR. The repertoire holds 2,500,000 or so clones, with around nine tenths as singletons. V was cut by 5 bases and J by 1 base, with 11 bases left in between. The CDR3 is 15 amino acids. CDR1 LNHDA and CDR2 SQIVND come from the germline V gene (reference sequence). Whole-study results and caveats: As a rule, naive subsets had a larger estimated richness than memory subsets.

The chain uses TRBV19 and TRBJ2-2, with D tentatively TRBD1 (6 bases). Source material: naive CD4+ T cells sorted from blood. Sample subset: CD45RA+ positively selected. This receptor was identified in a man younger than 35 in good health. The chain's CDR3 is CASSLPGENTGELFF. The CDR3 DNA reads TGTGCCAGTAGTTTACCAGGGGAGAACACCGGGGAGCTGTTTTTT.